One and the same sample provided the 9 T cell receptor beta chains below, sequenced in a study of shared clonotypes between healthy human individuals. TCRdb's copy holds only in-frame clones and misses some; the assay was immunoSEQ multiplex PCR. This table holds around 88,000 clones, roughly three quarters found once. Sequenced sample: memory CD8+ T cells sorted from blood. Subset given: CD45RO+ cells pooled with CCR7-negative TemRA cells. Every receptor here comes from a man aged 25-45 years in good health.

The table lists this clone with a few counts. The chain is built from TRBV19 and TRBJ1-1, with a possible D match to TRBD1 (5 bases). Germline V gene data show CDR1 as LNHDA and CDR2 as SQIVND (reference sequence). The V and J ends lost 0 bases and 13 bases respectively, with 18 bases between them. This CDR3 comprises 14 residues. CDR3: CASSIDSGAPVDFF. In nucleotides, the CDR3 is TGTGCCAGTAGTATAGATTCCGGGGCCCCTGTGGATTTCTTT.

The chain combines TRBV11-2 with TRBJ2-1; D not resolved. The CDR3 runs 14 residues. Per germline, CDR1 SGHAT and CDR2 FQNNGV. V dropped 5 bases and J dropped 7 bases, with 15 bases sitting between them. The CDR3 is CASSPSIRWNEQFF. The CDR3 region has the DNA TGTGCCAGCAGCCCGAGCATTAGGTGGAATGAGCAGTTCTTC. The full variable domain, in which reference TRBV11-2 and TRBJ2-1 provide the parts outside the CDR3, is EAGVAQSPRYKIIEKRQSVAFWCNPISGHATLYWYQQILGQGPKLLIQFQNNGVVDDSQLPKDRFSAERLKGVDSTLKIQPAKLEDSAVYLCASSPSIRWNEQFFGPGTRLTVL.

The chain has TRBV5-5 and TRBJ1-1, with a tentative D call TRBD1 (5 bases). The CDR3 extends over 17 amino acids. V was clipped by 1 base and J by 3 bases, with 19 bases between them. Germline CDR1 reads SGHKS; CDR2 reads YYEKEE (reference sequence). CDR3 DNA: TGTGCCAGCAGCTTGTGGGGATTGGGGGTGTTCGACACTGAAGCTTTCTTT. It encodes CASSLWGLGVFDTEAFF.

This clone was detected a few times. V usage is TRBV7-8 and J usage is TRBJ2-1; 8 bases line up with TRBD2. The ends lost 5 bases at V and 4 bases at J; junction bases unmatched: 10. From germline, CDR1 is SGHVS and CDR2 FQNEAQ. CDR3 size: 16 residues. CDR3 region: CASSTMLAGLYNEQFF. The CDR3 DNA is TGTGCCAGCAGCACCATGCTAGCGGGCTTATACAATGAGCAGTTCTTC. The whole variable domain, filled in from reference TRBV7-8 and TRBJ2-1, reads GAGVSQSPRYKVAKRGQDVALRCDPISGHVSLFWYQQALGQGPEFLTYFQNEAQLDKSGLPSDRFFAERPEGSVSTLKIQRTQQEDSAVYLCASSTMLAGLYNEQFFGPGTRLTVL.

The chain couples TRBV28 to TRBJ2-7; D may correspond to TRBD1 or TRBD2 (5 bases each). Between the trimmed V and J ends, which lost 6 bases and 5 bases, there was a span of 17 bases. Germline lookup yields CDR1 MDHEN and CDR2 SYDVKM. The CDR3 has 14 amino acids. This chain's CDR3 is CASRFPGRHHEQYF. As DNA, the CDR3 is TGTGCCAGCAGATTCCCGGGACGCCATCACGAGCAGTACTTC.

The rearrangement links TRBV7-2 to TRBJ2-7, with 9 bases lining up with TRBD2. Germline V gene sequence: CDR1 SGHTA, CDR2 FQGNSA. The ends lost 5 bases at V and 6 bases at J; junction bases unmatched: 5. The CDR3 length is 13 residues. CDR3: CASSLSGSLEQYF. The CDR3 coding sequence is TGTGCCAGCAGCCTTAGCGGGAGTCTCGAGCAGTACTTC.

J is TRBJ2-1 and V is TRBV7-2; 13 bases are shared with TRBD2. V shed 5 bases and J 7 bases; nucleotides not matched to a gene: 14. This CDR3 comprises 18 residues. The germline V gene has CDR1 SGHTA and CDR2 FQGNSA. The CDR3 DNA reads TGTGCCAGCAGCCCCGGTCCAGGACTAGCGGGAGATAGGAATGAGCAGTTCTTC. Residues: CASSPGPGLAGDRNEQFF.

This clone was counted once. V usage is TRBV28 and J usage is TRBJ1-4; D is ambiguous. V shed 8 bases and J shed 5 bases, with 12 bases lying between them. Germline V gene data show CDR1 as MDHEN and CDR2 as SYDVKM. The CDR3 covers 13 residues. The CDR3 bases are TGTGCCAGCGCCTCCGGGGTAAATGAAAAACTGTTTTTT. Translation gives CASASGVNEKLFF. The full variable domain, its missing parts supplied by reference TRBV28 and TRBJ1-4, is DVKVTQSSRYLVKRTGEKVFLECVQDMDHENMFWYRQDPGLGLRLIYFSYDVKMKEKGDIPEGYSVSREKKERFSLILESASTNQTSMYLCASASGVNEKLFFGSGTQLSVL.

The chain has TRBV25-1 and TRBJ1-2; 7 nucleotides agree with TRBD1. Germline V gene data show CDR1 as MGHDK and CDR2 as SYGVNS. The CDR3 is made up of 14 amino acids. Losses at the gene ends were 2 bases for V and 5 bases for J; bases not matched to a gene: 5. CDR3 sequence (DNA): TGTGCCAGCAGTGAACCGGGACAGCGTTATGGCTACACCTTC. Protein: CASSEPGQRYGYTF.